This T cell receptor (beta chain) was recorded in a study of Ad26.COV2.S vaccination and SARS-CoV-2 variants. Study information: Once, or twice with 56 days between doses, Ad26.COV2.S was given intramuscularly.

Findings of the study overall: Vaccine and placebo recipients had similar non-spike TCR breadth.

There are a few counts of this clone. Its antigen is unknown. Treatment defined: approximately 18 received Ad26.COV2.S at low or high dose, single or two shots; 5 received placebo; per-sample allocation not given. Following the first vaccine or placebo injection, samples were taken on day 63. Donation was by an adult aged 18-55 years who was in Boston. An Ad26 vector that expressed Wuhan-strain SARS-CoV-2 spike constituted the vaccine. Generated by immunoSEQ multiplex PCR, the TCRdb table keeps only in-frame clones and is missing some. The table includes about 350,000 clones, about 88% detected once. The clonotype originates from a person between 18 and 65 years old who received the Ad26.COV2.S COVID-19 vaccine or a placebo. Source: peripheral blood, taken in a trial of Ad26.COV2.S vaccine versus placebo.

CDR3 bases: TGTGCCAGCAGGCATAGGGGGGCAGGGACCCAAGAGACCCAGTACTTC. This codes for CASRHRGAGTQETQYF. The chain links TRBV7-8 to TRBJ2-5; D assignment may be TRBD1 or TRBD2 (6 bases each). Germline V gives CDR1 SGHVS, CDR2 FQNEAQ. Trimming cost V 6 bases and J 1 base, with 18 bases left between them. The CDR3 has 16 residues.